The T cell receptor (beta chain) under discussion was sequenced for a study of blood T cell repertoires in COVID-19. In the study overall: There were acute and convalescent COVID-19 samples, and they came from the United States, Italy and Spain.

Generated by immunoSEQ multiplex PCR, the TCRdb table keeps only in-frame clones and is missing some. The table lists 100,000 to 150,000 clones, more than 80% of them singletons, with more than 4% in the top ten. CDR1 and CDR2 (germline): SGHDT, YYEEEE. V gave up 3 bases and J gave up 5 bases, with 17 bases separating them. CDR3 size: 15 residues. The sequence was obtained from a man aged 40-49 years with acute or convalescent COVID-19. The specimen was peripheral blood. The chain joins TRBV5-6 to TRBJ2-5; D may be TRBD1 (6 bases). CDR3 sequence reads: CASSSLQGWDETQYF. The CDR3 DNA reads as TGTGCCAGCAGCTCGTTACAGGGTTGGGACGAGACCCAGTACTTC.